Below, 25 T cell receptor beta chains from the same sample are listed, as sequenced in a study of molecular identifiers for immune sequencing clone quantification. MiXCR, applied by TCRdb to the PCR reads, yields one record per CDR3 protein. The table has about half a million distinct CDR3 sequences, about 22% seen once. The sample consisted of naive CD8+ T cells from blood, with Jurkat cell RNA spiked in. The subset denotes: FACS-sorted CD8+CD4-CCR7+CD45RA+ naive T cells. The origin of the receptors is a human donor in good health. Some libraries in this study had Jurkat cell RNA spiked in.

There are a few counts of this clonotype. J is TRBJ2-7 and V is TRBV27; 7 bases fit TRBD1. CDR1 MNHEY and CDR2 SMNVEV come from the germline V gene (reference sequence). The CDR3 consists of 16 residues. V shed 5 bases, J shed 2 bases, and the junction held 12 bases outside the gene matches. The CDR3 sequence is CASSETGIRRTYEQYF. CDR3 nucleotide sequence: TGTGCCAGCAGTGAGACAGGGATACGTCGTACCTACGAGCAGTACTTC.

This clonotype turned up a few times. V is TRBV5-1 and J is TRBJ2-5, with 11 nucleotides matching TRBD2. The CDR3 sequence is 18 residues long. Germline V gene sequence: CDR1 SGHRS, CDR2 YFSETQ. The V and J ends lost 4 bases and 1 base, in that order; junction bases with no gene match: 12. Here the CDR3 reads CASSGRTSGLLFQETQYF. CDR3 nucleotides: TGCGCCAGCAGCGGGAGGACTAGCGGGCTCCTTTTCCAAGAGACCCAGTACTTC.

There are many counts of this clonotype. The V gene is TRBV4-3, the J gene TRBJ1-5, with D unclear. CDR3 length: 15 residues. Germline lookup yields CDR1 LGHNA and CDR2 YSLEER. V was shortened by 4 bases and J by 7 bases, with 17 bases between the two germline ends. The CDR3 DNA follows: TGCGCCAGCAGCCCCTGGGCGGGGATGGCCCAGCCCCAGCATTTT. Amino acid sequence: CASSPWAGMAQPQHF.

Note on this clonotype: A much larger clone lies one base from this, so it may be a read error. J is TRBJ2-7 and V is TRBV13, with 15 bases identical to TRBD2. The CDR3 runs 17 residues. V dropped 4 bases and J dropped 6; count of bases not matched to a gene: 10. Germline V CDR1 and CDR2: PRHDT, FYEKMQ (reference sequence). The CDR3 DNA sequence: TGTGCCAGCAGCTACGGACTAGCGGGGGGGCCGAACAGCGAGCAGTACTTC. The encoded protein is CASSYGLAGGPNSEQYF.

Concerning this clonotype itself: Given a much more abundant clone one base away, this may be a read error. The chain carries TRBV7-2 and TRBJ2-1; 8 bases are a match to TRBD1. CDR1 is SGHTA, CDR2 FQGNSA, per germline. The length of the CDR3 is 15 residues. The CDR3 DNA is TGTGCCAGCACCCCATTGGCAGGGGGCTTGAATGAGCGGTTCTTC. It specifies CASTPLAGGLNERFF.

This clonotype came up once. This rearrangement joins TRBV5-6 to TRBJ2-2; 12 bases map to TRBD1. The CDR3 consists of 19 residues. With 0 bases clipped from V and 7 bases from J, the junction kept 13 bases outside the gene matches. The germline gives CDR1 SGHDT, CDR2 YYEEEE. CDR3 nucleotide sequence: TGTGCCAGCAGCTTGGAAATTCGCCCGGGACAGGGGGCGGTCGGGGAGCTGTTTTTT. Translation: CASSLEIRPGQGAVGELFF.

This sequence joins TRBV13 and TRBJ2-7; 9 bases agree with TRBD2. Germline assignment: CDR1 PRHDT and CDR2 FYEKMQ (reference sequence). Trimming at V came to 1 base and at J to 5 bases, leaving 6 bases not matched to a gene. The CDR3 is 15 residues long. CDR3 in amino acids: CASSLVRGGLHEQYF. CDR3 DNA: TGTGCCAGCAGCTTAGTGCGGGGGGGCCTCCACGAGCAGTACTTC.

This clonotype was picked up many times. The chain is built from TRBV24-1 and TRBJ2-3; TRBD2 aligns across 8 bases. CDR3 size: 17 residues. Germline CDR1 and CDR2: KGHDR and SFDVKD. V was pared by 0 bases and J by 0 bases, with 4 bases of the junction left unmatched. CDR3 loop: CATSDLERELSTDTQYF. CDR3 coding DNA: TGTGCCACCAGTGATTTGGAGCGGGAGTTGAGCACAGATACGCAGTATTTT.

Regarding this clonotype: The junction and the germline gene differ at one end; a read error may be behind it. The J gene is TRBJ2-1, the V gene TRBV27, with D tentatively TRBD2 (6 bases). This CDR3 region has 12 residues. In germline, CDR1 is MNHEY, CDR2 SMNVEV (reference sequence). This chain's CDR3 is CASSYPGTEEFF. The CDR3 DNA reads as TGTGCCAGCAGCTATCCTGGGACTGAGGAGTTCTTC.

This clonotype has a count of ten or more. The J gene is TRBJ2-3, the V gene TRBV7-2; possibly TRBD1 for D (5 bases). Deletions cut 5 bases from V and 2 bases from J, with 17 bases between. The CDR3 loop spans 16 amino acids. The germline gives CDR1 SGHTA, CDR2 FQGNSA. This CDR3 reads CASSALTGVNTDTQYF. The CDR3, as DNA: TGTGCCAGCAGCGCACTAACAGGAGTGAACACAGATACGCAGTATTTT.

This clonotype was seen ten or more times. This rearrangement joins TRBV13 to TRBJ2-7, with 8 positions matching TRBD1. The V gene end was trimmed by 4 bases and the J gene end by 6 bases; junction bases not matched to a gene: 11. The CDR3 is 15 amino acids. Germline V gene lookup returns CDR1 PRHDT and CDR2 FYEKMQ (reference sequence). CDR3 sequence reads: CASSSTGTGWFEQYF. For the CDR3, the DNA is TGTGCCAGCAGCTCGACCGGGACAGGCTGGTTCGAGCAGTACTTC.

This clonotype was detected ten times or more. The rearrangement links TRBV7-9 to TRBJ2-7; D is undetermined. The CDR3 is 14 residues long. V dropped 2 bases and J dropped 3 bases, with 11 bases sitting between them. Germline CDR1 reads SEHNR; CDR2 reads FQNEAQ (reference sequence). CDR3 in DNA: TGTGCCAGCAGCTTACCGGGCCCGAGCTACGAGCAGTACTTC. Translated, it gives CASSLPGPSYEQYF.

This clonotype has only a few counts. The V and J genes are TRBV7-9 and TRBJ2-1; 9 bases fit TRBD2. The V segment lost 4 bases and the J segment 8 bases; nucleotides outside the gene matches: 12. The CDR3 has 16 residues. CDR1 SEHNR and CDR2 FQNEAQ come from the germline V gene (reference sequence). CDR3: CASSSALVSGSDEQFF. The DNA for the CDR3 is TGTGCCAGCAGCTCGGCTCTGGTTAGCGGGAGCGATGAGCAGTTCTTC.

This clonotype was seen ten or more times. The gene calls are TRBV7-3 and TRBJ1-5; D uncertain. Germline assignment: CDR1 SGHTA and CDR2 FQGTGA. The CDR3 spans 13 residues. V lost 6 bases and J lost 7, with 13 bases in between. The DNA for the CDR3 is TGTGCCAGCAGTCCCTACCAAGGCCAGCCCCAGCATTTT. It codes for CASSPYQGQPQHF.

In nucleotides, the CDR3 is TGTGCCAGCAGCTCACCGGGACAGGGCCACGAGCAGTACTTC. Translated: CASSSPGQGHEQYF. The genes are TRBV7-9 and TRBJ2-7, with TRBD1 matching 9 bases. V was pared by 4 bases and J by 5 bases, with 6 bases of the junction left unmatched. The germline CDR1 and CDR2 sequences are SEHNR and FQNEAQ (reference sequence). The CDR3 extends over 14 amino acids.

This clonotype has a count of ten or more. The chain uses TRBV7-2 and TRBJ1-1; 8 bases are a match to TRBD1. Germline CDR1 SGHTA, CDR2 FQGNSA. The CDR3 sequence is 18 residues long. V was clipped by 5 bases and J by 0 bases; unmatched bases: 14. CDR3 protein: CASSPLWQGAYLNTEAFF. The CDR3, as DNA: TGTGCCAGCAGCCCGCTCTGGCAGGGGGCCTATTTGAACACTGAAGCTTTCTTT.

Only a few counts were recorded for this clonotype. The chain has TRBV27 and TRBJ1-1; possibly TRBD1 for D (6 bases). V lost 6 bases to trimming and J lost 3 bases, with 14 bases between them. CDR1 and CDR2 (germline): MNHEY, SMNVEV (reference sequence). The CDR3 runs to 14 residues. Here the CDR3 DNA reads TGTGCCAGCAGCCTAGACAGGAGATACACTGAAGCTTTCTTT. It specifies CASSLDRRYTEAFF.

This clonotype came up many times. The rearrangement links TRBV7-9 to TRBJ2-5; D unclear. Germline lookup yields CDR1 SEHNR and CDR2 FQNEAQ (reference sequence). The CDR3 contains 14 residues. V was trimmed by 4 bases and J by 5 bases, leaving 14 bases between them. The CDR3 reads CASSSGRMGETQYF. The CDR3, as DNA: TGTGCCAGCAGCTCCGGTCGGATGGGGGAGACCCAGTACTTC.

This clonotype has a handful of counts. CDR3 nucleotide sequence: TGTGCCAGCAGCTTGGGGCCCGGGAGGCCCCCCAAAGATACGCAGTATTTT. Its protein product is CASSLGPGRPPKDTQYF. This chain uses TRBV5-6 with TRBJ2-3, with 7 bases identical to TRBD2. Germline V gene sequence: CDR1 SGHDT, CDR2 YYEEEE. This CDR3 has 17 residues. J was trimmed by 5 bases and V by 0 bases; bases with no gene match: 12.

The J gene is TRBJ2-1, the V gene TRBV20-1, with 7 bases matching TRBD1. The CDR3 is 16 residues long. Germline loops: CDR1 DFQATT, CDR2 SNEGSKA (reference sequence). The V and J ends lost 0 bases and 4 bases, in that order; junction bases with no gene match: 9. The CDR3 is CSARDTGTENYNEQFF. Here the CDR3 DNA reads TGCAGTGCTAGAGACACCGGGACAGAAAATTACAATGAGCAGTTCTTC.

This clonotype was found a few times. The chain recombines TRBV7-3 with TRBJ2-1, with D tentatively TRBD2 (6 bases). This CDR3 spans 16 amino acids. The germline V gene encodes CDR1 SGHTA and CDR2 FQGTGA. V lost 5 bases, J lost 5 bases, and 19 bases lay in between. The CDR3 reads CASSPDWGEVHNEQFF. CDR3 nucleotide sequence: TGTGCCAGCAGCCCGGATTGGGGGGAGGTACACAATGAGCAGTTCTTC.

This clonotype was counted between two and nine times. The CDR3 loop reads CASSRGVASGGQVNEQFF. DNA of the CDR3: TGCGCCAGCAGCCGCGGGGTGGCTAGCGGGGGTCAGGTCAATGAGCAGTTCTTC. The chain couples TRBV4-1 to TRBJ2-1; 10 bases fit TRBD2. CDR3 length equals 18 residues. Germline assignment: CDR1 MGHRA and CDR2 YSYEKL. Trimming took 4 bases from V and 6 from J; bases not matched to a gene: 15.

In this sample, this clonotype turned up a few times. The V gene is TRBV30, the J gene TRBJ2-3; D gene ambiguous. CDR1 is GTSNPN, CDR2 SVGIG, per germline (reference sequence). CDR3 length equals 11 residues. Trimming removed 5 bases at V and 1 base at J, with 4 bases between. In DNA form, the CDR3 reads TGTGCCTGGGCGGGCACAGATACGCAGTATTTT. Encoded protein: CAWAGTDTQYF.

This clonotype was seen repeatedly, ten times or more. The chain has TRBV12-3 or TRBV12-4 and TRBJ2-2; 13 bases are shared with TRBD2. Trimming cost V 3 bases and J 2 bases; bases outside gene matches: 3. The length of the CDR3 is 17 residues. The CDR3 here is CASSLGLAGPNTGELFF. The CDR3, as DNA: TGTGCCAGCAGTTTGGGACTAGCGGGACCCAACACCGGGGAGCTGTTTTTT.

A word on this clonotype: This may come from a read error, since a much larger clone is one base off. V gene TRBV15 combines with J gene TRBJ2-5; 7 nucleotides match TRBD1. CDR3 length: 14 residues. Germline V gene lookup returns CDR1 LNHNV and CDR2 YYDKDF (reference sequence). Germline trimming cut 8 bases from V and 3 bases from J; bases unmatched to any gene: 9. The CDR3 DNA sequence: TGTGCCACCTCCAACAGGGGCACGGAAGAGACCCAGTACTTC. It encodes CATSNRGTEETQYF.